At least ten counts were recorded for the clone carrying this T cell receptor (beta chain). What it binds is not known. The sample originates from a study of T cells after yellow fever vaccination. Study summary: Preparation of fractions with low cell numbers was performed using SMART-Seq v4 Ultra Low Input.

Using its own MiXCR run on the 5' RACE reads, TCRdb lists one record per CDR3 protein. The sample has about 68,000 distinct CDR3 sequences; approximately 6.1% are singletons. General study points: Clonotypes found in both CD4 and CD8 compartments made up a small share. Most clones from primary vaccination resurfaced after the booster (about 95% CD4, around 89% CD8). A secondary response was less intense yet reached its peak sooner, at day 5 versus 15.

This CDR3 has 15 amino acids. CDR1 MNHEY and CDR2 SVGAGI come from the germline V gene. Trimming removed 2 bases from V and 6 bases from J; junction bases left unmatched: 7. The TCR originated in a man between 18 and 29 years old who received the YFV17D yellow fever vaccine. The V and J genes are TRBV6-5 and TRBJ2-1; 7 bases align to TRBD1. The starting material was CD8+ T cells sorted from PBMCs, obtained around 45 days after the first yellow fever vaccination. The CDR3 loop is CASSYAGGRGNEQFF. The DNA of the CDR3 is TGTGCCAGCAGTTACGCAGGGGGTAGAGGCAATGAGCAGTTCTTC.